A single sample gave rise to the 22 T cell receptor beta chains below, sequenced in a study of memory CD4+ T cells and cytomegalovirus serostatus. Sequenced by immunoSEQ multiplex PCR; TCRdb stores in-frame clones only, minus some. The table includes fewer than 35,000 clones, 76% detected once. The sort gate was single viable CD3+CD4+CD8-CD45RO+ cells for memory CD4+ T cells. Specimen: memory CD4+ T cells from blood. The receptors were sampled from an adult in good health and CMV-seronegative.

The CDR3 reads CASSREVGYGYTF. The CDR3 DNA follows: TGTGCCAGCAGCAGGGAGGTGGGCTATGGCTACACCTTC. The V gene is TRBV6-4, the J gene TRBJ1-2; D perhaps matches TRBD1 (5 bases). This CDR3 contains 13 residues. CDR1 MRHNA and CDR2 SNTAGT come from the germline V gene. V lost 6 bases to trimming and J lost 4 bases, with 12 bases between them.

This clone has only a few counts. The chain employs TRBV2 and TRBJ2-4; D is unresolved. This CDR3 region has 12 residues. The V end lost 8 bases, the J end lost 2 bases, and 7 bases lay between the germline ends. CDR1 and CDR2 from the germline V gene are SNHLY and FYNNEI. The CDR3 DNA follows: TGTGCCAGCTTTCTATCCAAAAACATTCAGTACTTC. Translating gives CASFLSKNIQYF.

The rearrangement uses TRBV9 and TRBJ2-7; 7 bases align to TRBD2. V lost 0 bases and J lost 4; bases outside the gene matches: 4. Germline V lookup: CDR1 SGDLS, CDR2 YYNGEE. The CDR3 consists of 14 residues. CDR3 DNA sequence: TGTGCCAGCAGCGTAGCCGGGACTAATTACGAGCAGTACTTC. The encoded protein is CASSVAGTNYEQYF.

The gene calls are TRBV30 and TRBJ2-3; the D gene is possibly TRBD2 (6 bases). V was cut by 8 bases and J by 10 bases, with 16 bases left in between. Germline CDR1 and CDR2: GTSNPN and SVGIG (reference sequence). The CDR3 totals 11 residues. The chain's CDR3 is CALGEGGAQYF. CDR3 bases: TGTGCCCTTGGAGAGGGAGGCGCGCAGTATTTT.

The V and J genes are TRBV19 and TRBJ2-5; TRBD1 aligns across 8 bases. The trim removed 5 bases at V and 2 bases at J, leaving 10 bases unmatched. The CDR3 is made up of 16 amino acids. Germline V gene data show CDR1 as LNHDA and CDR2 as SQIVND (reference sequence). The DNA of the CDR3 is TGTGCCAGTAGTCTACGACAGGGGTCGGGGCAAGAGACCCAGTACTTC. Its translation is CASSLRQGSGQETQYF.

The rearrangement uses TRBV4-3 and TRBJ1-4, with a tentative D call TRBD1 (6 bases). Germline CDR1 and CDR2: LGHNA and YSLEER. Trimming shortened V by 0 bases and J by 7 bases, and 15 bases separated the two germline ends. The CDR3 is 16 amino acids. The CDR3 protein is CASSQERAGAGEKLFF. The CDR3 DNA follows: TGCGCCAGCAGCCAAGAAAGAGCGGGGGCGGGTGAAAAACTGTTTTTT.

This clone is medium-sized in the sample. This sequence joins TRBV29-1 and TRBJ1-2; D unclear. Germline V gene sequence: CDR1 SQVTM, CDR2 ANQGSEA. The CDR3 is made up of 12 amino acids. V dropped 5 bases and J dropped 3 bases, with 10 bases sitting between them. The CDR3 protein is CSVPRVDYGYTF. The CDR3 nucleotides read TGCAGCGTTCCGCGTGTGGACTATGGCTACACCTTC.

Only a few counts were recorded for this clone. V is TRBV7-2 and J is TRBJ1-1; no definite D call. This CDR3 has 15 residues. Germline CDR1 and CDR2: SGHTA and FQGNSA. The V end was cut by 4 bases, the J end by 4 bases, with 16 bases between. This CDR3 is CASSSSGSGITEAFF. CDR3 in DNA: TGTGCCAGCAGCTCCTCAGGTTCGGGTATCACTGAAGCTTTCTTT.

The chain uses TRBV2 and TRBJ2-5, with D hard to call. This CDR3 contains 12 residues. CDR1 SNHLY and CDR2 FYNNEI come from the germline V gene. V was clipped by 8 bases and J by 2 bases, with 9 bases between them. The CDR3 coding sequence is TGTGCCAGCGGGCTGCAACAAGAGACCCAGTACTTC. Translation: CASGLQQETQYF.

As for this clone: The same CDR3 arises from other DNA sequences in this sample as well. The gene calls are TRBV18 and TRBJ1-5, with TRBD1 matching 7 bases. The ends lost 3 bases at V and 2 bases at J; junction bases unmatched: 7. CDR1 and CDR2 from the germline V gene are KGHSH and LQKENI. CDR3 length equals 16 residues. In DNA, the CDR3 is TGTGCCAGCTCACCCGGGACAGCTGCGGGCAATCAGCCCCAGCATTTT. Translated, it gives CASSPGTAAGNQPQHF.

V and J are TRBV6-5 and TRBJ1-1; no clear D. Between the trimmed V and J ends, which lost 2 bases and 1 base, there was a span of 11 bases. Per germline, CDR1 MNHEY and CDR2 SVGAGI. This CDR3 is built from 15 residues. The CDR3 here is CASSYDSGSNTEAFF. The DNA of the CDR3 is TGTGCCAGCAGTTACGATTCCGGGTCGAACACTGAAGCTTTCTTT.

The chain recombines TRBV19 with TRBJ1-1; 7 bases match TRBD1. Germline V gene data show CDR1 as LNHDA and CDR2 as SQIVND (reference sequence). The CDR3 has 16 amino acids. Germline trimming cut 4 bases from V and 0 bases from J; bases unmatched to any gene: 8. The CDR3 region is CASSKGTVGLNTEAFF. CDR3 nucleotide sequence: TGTGCCAGTAGTAAGGGGACAGTGGGCCTGAACACTGAAGCTTTCTTT.

The chain recombines TRBV19 with TRBJ1-1; no definite D call. The germline V and J ends were trimmed by 6 bases and 0 bases, with 11 bases remaining between them. CDR3 length: 14 amino acids. The germline gives CDR1 LNHDA, CDR2 SQIVND (reference sequence). The CDR3 region has the DNA TGTGCCAGTAGGCTCCGGTCTCTGAACACTGAAGCTTTCTTT. Amino acids: CASRLRSLNTEAFF. Supplemented by reference TRBV19 and TRBJ1-1, the full variable domain reads DGGITQSPKYLFRKEGQNVTLSCEQNLNHDAMYWYRQDPGQGLRLIYYSQIVNDFQKGDIAEGYSVSREKKESFPLTVTSAQKNPTAFYLCASRLRSLNTEAFFGQGTRLTVV.

The chain carries TRBV4-3 and TRBJ2-1; D is perhaps TRBD1 (8 bases). V lost 6 bases and J 9 bases, leaving 15 bases between the germline ends. CDR1 is LGHNA and CDR2 is YSLEER in the germline V gene. The CDR3 extends over 13 amino acids. The CDR3 loop reads CASSQDREGEQFF. The CDR3 DNA reads TGCGCCAGCAGTCAGGACAGGGAGGGTGAGCAGTTCTTC.

Note on this clone: At one boundary the junction diverges from the germline segment, which might be a read error. The chain is built from TRBV5-1 and TRBJ2-7, with D perhaps matching TRBD1 (5 bases). The CDR3 runs to 12 residues. CDR1 is SGHRS and CDR2 is YFSETQ in the germline V gene. For the CDR3, the DNA is TGCGCCAGCAGCTTGGATAGACAGCCAGCTACTTTC. Its protein product is CASSLDRQPATF.

The chain uses TRBV6-4 and TRBJ2-1; D is uncertain. V lost 3 bases, J lost 10 bases, and 13 bases lay in between. Germline-derived CDR1 and CDR2 are MRHNA and SNTAGT. The CDR3 totals 13 residues. The CDR3 loop reads CASSESTVGEQFF. In DNA form, the CDR3 reads TGTGCCAGCAGTGAATCCACTGTGGGGGAGCAGTTCTTC.

Only one count was recorded for this clone. The gene calls are TRBV10-3 and TRBJ2-1; 8 bases agree with TRBD1. The CDR3 sequence is 16 residues long. Trimming took 4 bases from V and 3 from J; bases not matched to a gene: 8. Germline V CDR1 and CDR2: ENHRY, SYGVKD. The CDR3 protein is CAISGDRLVVYNEQFF. The CDR3 DNA reads TGTGCCATCAGTGGGGACAGGCTGGTAGTCTACAATGAGCAGTTCTTC.

The chain joins TRBV19 to TRBJ2-3; TRBD1 agrees at 7 bases. The junction had 5 bases not matched to a gene; V was cut back by 3 bases and J by 5 bases. Germline assignment: CDR1 LNHDA and CDR2 SQIVND (reference sequence). CDR3 length: 14 amino acids. CDR3 protein: CASSMRQGIDTQYF. For the CDR3, the DNA is TGTGCCAGTAGTATGAGACAGGGCATAGATACGCAGTATTTT. Based on the CDR3 plus reference TRBV19 and TRBJ2-3, the full variable domain is DGGITQSPKYLFRKEGQNVTLSCEQNLNHDAMYWYRQDPGQGLRLIYYSQIVNDFQKGDIAEGYSVSREKKESFPLTVTSAQKNPTAFYLCASSMRQGIDTQYFGPGTRLTVL.

The V call is TRBV30, the J call TRBJ1-6; the match to TRBD1 covers 7 bases. V lost 3 bases, J lost 7 bases, and 6 bases stayed unmatched. The germline gives CDR1 GTSNPN, CDR2 SVGIG (reference sequence). The CDR3 runs to 14 residues. CDR3 protein: CAWSRGDNNSPLHF. The DNA for the CDR3 is TGTGCCTGGAGCAGGGGGGATAACAATTCACCCCTCCACTTT. Combining the CDR3 with reference TRBV30 and TRBJ1-6 gives the whole variable domain SQTIHQWPATLVQPVGSPLSLECTVEGTSNPNLYWYRQAAGRGLQLLFYSVGIGQISSEVPQNLSASRPQDRQFILSSKKLLLSDSGFYLCAWSRGDNNSPLHFGNGTRLTVT.

This chain joins TRBV4-3 and TRBJ1-5; D is undetermined. The ends were cut back, 0 bases at V and 1 base at J, with 7 bases in the middle. CDR1 is LGHNA and CDR2 is YSLEER in the germline V gene. The CDR3 runs to 15 residues. The CDR3 bases are TGCGCCAGCAGCCAAGATTGGGTCAGCAATCAGCCCCAGCATTTT. This gives the protein CASSQDWVSNQPQHF.

This clone was observed a handful of times. This sample includes further DNA sequences coding for the same CDR3. V gene TRBV10-3 combines with J gene TRBJ1-5; 9 bases align to TRBD1. The CDR3 has 15 amino acids. V trimming: 3 bases; J trimming: 5 bases; junction bases outside the gene matches: 5. CDR1 and CDR2 (germline): ENHRY, SYGVKD. CDR3 DNA sequence: TGTGCCATCAGTGACAGCGACAGGGGGTATCAGCCCCAGCATTTT. It is translated as CAISDSDRGYQPQHF.

The V and J genes are TRBV7-2 and TRBJ1-2; maybe TRBD1 (5 bases). V lost 1 base and J 5 bases, leaving 14 bases between the germline ends. This CDR3 region has 15 residues. Per the germline V gene, CDR1 is SGHTA and CDR2 is FQGNSA. CDR3 sequence: CASSLVALGVYGYTF. CDR3 coding DNA: TGTGCCAGCAGCTTAGTGGCGTTAGGGGTATATGGCTACACCTTC.